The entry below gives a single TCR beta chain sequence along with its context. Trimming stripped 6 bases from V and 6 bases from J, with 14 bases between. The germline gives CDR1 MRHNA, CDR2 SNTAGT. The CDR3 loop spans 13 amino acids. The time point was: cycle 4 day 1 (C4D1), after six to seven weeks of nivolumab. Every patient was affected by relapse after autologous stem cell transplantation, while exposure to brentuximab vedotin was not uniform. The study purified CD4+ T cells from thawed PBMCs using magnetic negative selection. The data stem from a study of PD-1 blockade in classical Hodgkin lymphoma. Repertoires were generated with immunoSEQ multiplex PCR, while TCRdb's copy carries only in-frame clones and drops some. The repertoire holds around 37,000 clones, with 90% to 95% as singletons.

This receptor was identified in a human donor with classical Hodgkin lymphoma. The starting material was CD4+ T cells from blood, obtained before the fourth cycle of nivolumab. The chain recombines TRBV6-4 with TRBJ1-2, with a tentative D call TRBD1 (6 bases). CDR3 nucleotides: TGTGCCAGCAGAGGGGAGGGGGGCCATGGCTACACCTTC. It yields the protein CASRGEGGHGYTF.